The sequence of this TCR beta chain was determined in a study of T cells in Graves' hyperthyroidism and ophthalmopathy. RNA transcripts served as the template for amplifying TCR beta CDR3 regions. Primed by the HTBI set, a first-round RT-PCR was run on the TCR CDR3. MiXCR, applied by TCRdb to the multiplex PCR reads, yields one record per CDR3 protein. The repertoire includes roughly 510,000 distinct CDR3 sequences, about 45% of them detected once, and around 47% sits in the top ten. This clonotype showed up just a few times. Its antigen is not known. The study excluded patients with uncontrolled infection, other autoimmune disease, pregnancy or lactation. Diagnoses were made from clinical symptoms, serum measures (thyroxine and TRAb), thyroid ultrasound and orbital computed tomography. Study-level results: Ophthalmopathy was separated from stable hyperthyroidism by a 13 V-J model. Ophthalmopathy prediction by the model preceded onset by a median approximately six months.

Specimen: peripheral blood or thyroid tissue (not recorded which). The clonotype originates from an adult woman with Graves' disease, either hyperthyroidism or ophthalmopathy (not recorded which).

CDR3 region: CASSLGLAEVTGELFF. As DNA, the CDR3 is TGTGCCAGCAGCTTGGGACTAGCGGAGGTCACCGGGGAGCTGTTTTTT. The chain is built from TRBV5-6 and TRBJ2-2; 9 nucleotides agree with TRBD2. J gave up 4 bases and V 0 bases, and 4 bases lay outside the gene matches. The CDR3 is 16 residues long. Germline-derived CDR1 and CDR2 are SGHDT and YYEEEE.